This entry features one T cell receptor (beta chain) sequence. Its antigen is unidentified. The V end was cut by 0 bases, the J end by 6 bases, with 9 bases between. CDR1 SGHKS and CDR2 YYEKEE come from the germline V gene (reference sequence). This CDR3 spans 14 amino acids. Treatment noted: 15 to 20 received Ad26.COV2.S at low or high dose, single or two shots; about 5 received placebo; per-sample allocation not given. The samples were gathered on day 63 after the first injection of vaccine or placebo. Wuhan-strain spike was delivered by a replication-incompetent Ad26 vector. This record belongs to a study of Ad26.COV2.S vaccination and SARS-CoV-2 variants. Study-wide context: Participant was drawn from the COV1001 Ad26.COV2.S trial arm. Once, or twice with 56 days between doses, Ad26.COV2.S was given intramuscularly.

Findings and limits, study-wide: Vaccinated and placebo-treated recipients had similar non-spike TCR breadth.

Profiled with immunoSEQ multiplex PCR; TCRdb holds only in-frame clones, not every one. The sample contains 350,000 to 500,000 clones, 90% of which appear only once. Source: peripheral blood, taken in a trial of Ad26.COV2.S vaccine versus placebo. V usage is TRBV5-5 and J usage is TRBJ2-2; perhaps TRBD1 as D (5 bases). This TCR derives from a person aged 18 to 59 who received the Ad26.COV2.S COVID-19 vaccine or a placebo. CDR3 protein: CASSLGRVAGELFF. CDR3 DNA sequence: TGTGCCAGCAGCTTGGGCAGGGTAGCCGGGGAGCTGTTTTTT.